Listed below are T cell receptor beta chains from one sample, sequenced in a study of vaccination and CD4 T cells after COVID-19. MiXCR was run by TCRdb on the PCR reads, yielding one entry per CDR3 protein. Among about 7,000 distinct CDR3 sequences listed, roughly 34% were seen once. No antigen has been assigned to these receptors. The specimen sequenced was CD4+ T cells from blood, cultured in vitro. These receptor sequences come from a human donor in good health. Each CDR3 is given with its conserved first and last residue. A D gene is named only where the DNA matches it firmly. Expanded clones get a size class; other rows say once, few or many, or leave the size out.

d_call: -; v_call: TRBV6-1; j_call: TRBJ1-1; clone_size: -; cdr3_length: 13; cdr3_aa: CASSHQWNTEAFF; cdr3_nt: TGTGCCAGCAGTCATCAGTGGAACACTGAAGCTTTCTTT
d_call: -; v_call: TRBV19; j_call: TRBJ2-7; clone_size: -; cdr3_length: 13; cdr3_aa: CASSRDGRAEQYF; cdr3_nt: TGTGCCAGTAGCCGGGATGGCCGGGCTGAGCAGTACTTC
d_call: -; v_call: TRBV5-6; j_call: TRBJ1-1; clone_size: -; cdr3_length: 13; cdr3_aa: CATLPWGNTEAFF; cdr3_nt: TGTGCCACCTTACCATGGGGGAACACTGAAGCTTTCTTT
d_call: TRBD2; v_call: TRBV20-1; j_call: TRBJ2-1; clone_size: few; cdr3_length: 14; cdr3_aa: CSAYGSSGYNEQFF; cdr3_nt: TGCAGTGCTTATGGGTCTAGCGGGTACAATGAGCAGTTCTTC
d_call: TRBD1; v_call: TRBV19; j_call: TRBJ1-1; clone_size: -; cdr3_length: 15; cdr3_aa: CASSILTGSGTEAFF; cdr3_nt: TGTGCCAGTAGTATACTGACAGGGAGTGGCACTGAAGCTTTCTTT
d_call: TRBD1; v_call: TRBV10-3; j_call: TRBJ1-1; clone_size: once; cdr3_length: 15; cdr3_aa: CAISDSGTENTEAFF; cdr3_nt: TGTGCCATCAGTGATTCCGGGACAGAGAACACTGAAGCTTTCTTT
d_call: -; v_call: TRBV12-3/TRBV12-4; j_call: TRBJ2-7; clone_size: -; cdr3_length: 12; cdr3_aa: CASLGLAYEQYF; cdr3_nt: TGTGCCAGCCTAGGGCTGGCCTACGAGCAGTACTTC
d_call: -; v_call: TRBV7-6; j_call: TRBJ2-2; clone_size: -; cdr3_length: 16; cdr3_aa: CASSLLGQGVSGELFF; cdr3_nt: TGTGCCAGCAGCTTACTGGGACAAGGAGTTTCCGGGGAGCTGTTTTTT
d_call: -; v_call: TRBV5-1; j_call: TRBJ2-3; clone_size: -; cdr3_length: 15; cdr3_aa: CASSLGPLGTDTQYF; cdr3_nt: TGCGCCAGCAGCTTGGGTCCTTTGGGCACAGATACGCAGTATTTT
d_call: -; v_call: TRBV2; j_call: TRBJ2-2; clone_size: -; cdr3_length: 15; cdr3_aa: CASSEEVANTGELFF; cdr3_nt: TGTGCCAGCAGTGAAGAGGTCGCGAACACCGGGGAGCTGTTTTTT
d_call: TRBD1; v_call: TRBV11-2; j_call: TRBJ1-5; clone_size: -; cdr3_length: 14; cdr3_aa: CASSLGTGDQPQHF; cdr3_nt: TGTGCCAGCAGCTTAGGGACAGGGGACCAGCCCCAGCATTTT
d_call: -; v_call: TRBV7-9; j_call: TRBJ1-1; clone_size: few; cdr3_length: 14; cdr3_aa: CASSVQGVGTEAFF; cdr3_nt: TGTGCCAGCAGCGTACAGGGTGTTGGGACTGAAGCTTTCTTT
d_call: -; v_call: TRBV6-1; j_call: TRBJ1-6; clone_size: -; cdr3_length: 15; cdr3_aa: CASSNLVAGNSPLYF; cdr3_nt: TGTGCCAGCAGCAACCTTGTGGCAGGGAATTCACCCCTCTACTTT
d_call: TRBD2; v_call: TRBV30; j_call: TRBJ2-5; clone_size: -; cdr3_length: 14; cdr3_aa: CAWNKRGNQETQYF; cdr3_nt: TGTGCCTGGAATAAGCGGGGGAACCAAGAGACCCAGTACTTC
d_call: -; v_call: TRBV12-3/TRBV12-4; j_call: TRBJ1-2; clone_size: -; cdr3_length: 15; cdr3_aa: CASSQETVANYGYTF; cdr3_nt: TGTGCCAGCAGTCAAGAGACAGTAGCTAACTATGGCTACACCTTC
d_call: -; v_call: TRBV12-3/TRBV12-4; j_call: TRBJ1-2; clone_size: few; cdr3_length: 13; cdr3_aa: CASSLIQGNGYTF; cdr3_nt: TGTGCCAGCAGTTTAATCCAGGGAAATGGCTACACCTTC
d_call: -; v_call: TRBV25-1; j_call: TRBJ2-7; clone_size: -; cdr3_length: 16; cdr3_aa: CASSDPNTGLSYEQYF; cdr3_nt: TGTGCCAGCAGTGACCCAAATACAGGGCTCTCCTACGAGCAGTACTTC
d_call: TRBD1; v_call: TRBV20-1; j_call: TRBJ2-1; clone_size: -; cdr3_length: 16; cdr3_aa: CSAGVLGQGQPNEQFF; cdr3_nt: TGCAGTGCTGGGGTTTTAGGACAGGGGCAACCAAATGAGCAGTTCTTC
d_call: -; v_call: TRBV27; j_call: TRBJ1-2; clone_size: few; cdr3_length: 14; cdr3_aa: CASSFAGAEDGYTF; cdr3_nt: TGTGCCAGCAGTTTTGCGGGGGCGGAGGATGGCTACACCTTC
d_call: TRBD2; v_call: TRBV6-1; j_call: TRBJ2-1; clone_size: few; cdr3_length: 14; cdr3_aa: CASNPGTSANEQFF; cdr3_nt: TGTGCCAGCAATCCCGGGACTAGCGCGAATGAGCAGTTCTTC
d_call: -; v_call: TRBV20-1; j_call: TRBJ1-1; clone_size: -; cdr3_length: 14; cdr3_aa: CSAPYYGRNTEAFF; cdr3_nt: TGCAGTGCCCCTTATTATGGTAGGAACACTGAAGCTTTCTTT
d_call: TRBD2; v_call: TRBV6-5; j_call: TRBJ2-3; clone_size: -; cdr3_length: 19; cdr3_aa: CASSYSPSGVISSTDTQYF; cdr3_nt: TGTGCCAGCAGTTACTCTCCCAGCGGGGTGATTTCTAGCACAGATACGCAGTATTTT
d_call: TRBD1; v_call: TRBV6-1; j_call: TRBJ1-2; clone_size: few; cdr3_length: 13; cdr3_aa: CASSPGGRYGYTF; cdr3_nt: TGTGCCAGCAGCCCAGGGGGACGTTATGGCTACACCTTC
d_call: -; v_call: TRBV10-1; j_call: TRBJ1-1; clone_size: few; cdr3_length: 13; cdr3_aa: CASSAQGYAEAFF; cdr3_nt: TGCGCCAGCAGTGCCCAAGGGTACGCTGAAGCTTTCTTT
d_call: TRBD1; v_call: TRBV11-2; j_call: TRBJ1-2; clone_size: -; cdr3_length: 14; cdr3_aa: CASSSLDREGGYTF; cdr3_nt: TGTGCCAGCAGCTCCCTTGACAGGGAGGGTGGCTACACCTTC
d_call: -; v_call: TRBV19; j_call: TRBJ1-2; clone_size: -; cdr3_length: 12; cdr3_aa: CASSIRGNGYTF; cdr3_nt: TGTGCCAGTAGTATTCGGGGGAATGGCTACACCTTC
d_call: -; v_call: TRBV7-9; j_call: TRBJ1-2; clone_size: few; cdr3_length: 16; cdr3_aa: CASSEVLRGRGNGYTF; cdr3_nt: TGTGCCAGCAGCGAAGTGCTTCGGGGGCGAGGGAATGGCTACACCTTC
d_call: TRBD1; v_call: TRBV6-1; j_call: TRBJ1-2; clone_size: -; cdr3_length: 16; cdr3_aa: CASSAFIAQGSYGYTF; cdr3_nt: TGTGCCAGCAGTGCCTTTATTGCACAGGGGTCCTATGGCTACACCTTC
d_call: TRBD1; v_call: TRBV7-9; j_call: TRBJ2-2; clone_size: -; cdr3_length: 16; cdr3_aa: CASRRDRDSMTGELFF; cdr3_nt: TGTGCCAGCAGGCGGGACAGGGATTCAATGACCGGGGAGCTGTTTTTT
d_call: -; v_call: TRBV25-1; j_call: TRBJ2-3; clone_size: once; cdr3_length: 12; cdr3_aa: CASSATADTQYF; cdr3_nt: TGTGCCAGCAGTGCTACGGCAGATACGCAGTATTTT
d_call: -; v_call: TRBV18; j_call: TRBJ1-1; clone_size: few; cdr3_length: 12; cdr3_aa: CASSALNTEAFF; cdr3_nt: TGTGCCAGCTCAGCGCTGAACACTGAAGCTTTCTTT
d_call: TRBD2; v_call: TRBV30; j_call: TRBJ2-7; clone_size: -; cdr3_length: 12; cdr3_aa: CAWTSGGYEQYF; cdr3_nt: TGTGCCTGGACTAGCGGGGGCTACGAGCAGTACTTC
d_call: TRBD2; v_call: TRBV6-5; j_call: TRBJ2-2; clone_size: -; cdr3_length: 18; cdr3_aa: CASSYSGTSGGGTGELFF; cdr3_nt: TGTGCCAGCAGTTACTCCGGGACTAGCGGGGGAGGGACCGGGGAGCTGTTTTTT
d_call: -; v_call: TRBV11-2; j_call: TRBJ2-5; clone_size: medium-sized; cdr3_length: 15; cdr3_aa: CASSFSFGGQETQYF; cdr3_nt: TGTGCCAGCAGCTTTTCATTCGGGGGCCAAGAGACCCAGTACTTC
d_call: -; v_call: TRBV7-3; j_call: TRBJ1-2; clone_size: medium-sized; cdr3_length: 14; cdr3_aa: CASSFKGPGEDYTF; cdr3_nt: TGTGCCAGCAGCTTTAAGGGGCCCGGTGAGGACTACACCTTC
d_call: -; v_call: TRBV11-2; j_call: TRBJ2-2; clone_size: few; cdr3_length: 12; cdr3_aa: CASRMNTGELFF; cdr3_nt: TGTGCCAGCAGAATGAACACCGGGGAGCTGTTTTTT
d_call: TRBD1; v_call: TRBV5-1; j_call: TRBJ2-1; clone_size: -; cdr3_length: 15; cdr3_aa: CASSLSGQGNNEQFF; cdr3_nt: TGCGCCAGCAGCTTGAGTGGACAGGGGAACAATGAGCAGTTCTTC
d_call: -; v_call: TRBV11-2; j_call: TRBJ1-1; clone_size: few; cdr3_length: 12; cdr3_aa: CASSFFDTEAFF; cdr3_nt: TGTGCCAGCAGCTTTTTTGACACTGAAGCTTTCTTT
d_call: TRBD1; v_call: TRBV10-3; j_call: TRBJ1-1; clone_size: -; cdr3_length: 19; cdr3_aa: CAISELTGTGVSVNTEAFF; cdr3_nt: TGTGCCATCAGTGAATTAACAGGGACAGGGGTCTCAGTGAACACTGAAGCTTTCTTT
d_call: TRBD2; v_call: TRBV30; j_call: TRBJ2-3; clone_size: few; cdr3_length: 12; cdr3_aa: CACSGGSDTQYF; cdr3_nt: TGTGCCTGTAGCGGGGGCTCGGATACGCAGTATTTT
d_call: -; v_call: TRBV6-1; j_call: TRBJ1-1; clone_size: few; cdr3_length: 11; cdr3_aa: CATALELEAFF; cdr3_nt: TGTGCCACCGCATTAGAGCTTGAAGCTTTCTTT
d_call: -; v_call: TRBV20-1; j_call: TRBJ1-4; clone_size: -; cdr3_length: 13; cdr3_aa: CSARAPELKKLFF; cdr3_nt: TGCAGTGCTAGAGCTCCAGAACTGAAAAAACTGTTTTTT
d_call: -; v_call: TRBV7-2; j_call: TRBJ1-1; clone_size: few; cdr3_length: 16; cdr3_aa: CASSWPLRGSYPEAFF; cdr3_nt: TGTGCCAGCAGCTGGCCTTTGAGGGGTTCATACCCTGAAGCTTTCTTT
d_call: TRBD2; v_call: TRBV27; j_call: TRBJ2-5; clone_size: few; cdr3_length: 16; cdr3_aa: CASRFGLRGVQETQYF; cdr3_nt: TGTGCCAGCAGATTCGGTTTGCGGGGGGTTCAAGAGACCCAGTACTTC
d_call: TRBD1; v_call: TRBV10-3; j_call: TRBJ1-1; clone_size: -; cdr3_length: 13; cdr3_aa: CAIRGTGNTEAFF; cdr3_nt: TGTGCCATCAGGGGGACAGGGAACACTGAAGCTTTCTTT
d_call: -; v_call: TRBV20-1; j_call: TRBJ2-5; clone_size: -; cdr3_length: 10; cdr3_aa: CSARGETQYF; cdr3_nt: TGCAGTGCTAGGGGAGAGACCCAGTACTTC
d_call: TRBD1; v_call: TRBV2; j_call: TRBJ2-7; clone_size: -; cdr3_length: 15; cdr3_aa: CASRPRTGITYEQYF; cdr3_nt: TGTGCCAGCCGTCCCAGGACAGGGATAACCTACGAGCAGTACTTC
d_call: -; v_call: TRBV7-9; j_call: TRBJ1-1; clone_size: -; cdr3_length: 14; cdr3_aa: CASSLAGRNTEAFF; cdr3_nt: TGTGCCAGCAGCTTAGCTGGCAGGAACACTGAAGCTTTCTTT
d_call: -; v_call: TRBV11-2; j_call: TRBJ1-5; clone_size: -; cdr3_length: 17; cdr3_aa: CASSLDSGGTRYQPQHF; cdr3_nt: TGTGCCAGCAGCTTAGATTCTGGCGGGACCCGGTATCAGCCCCAGCATTTT